The 18 T cell receptor beta chains in this list originate from one sample, sequenced in a study of blood T cells in healthy people across ages (dated by TCRdb to the mid-2010s). The receptor library was made with 5' RACE. A second PCR of roughly 7 to 11 cycles was performed with a sample-barcoded 5' primer and a J-beta primer mix. Starting from the raw public reads, TCRdb applied fastp trimming at Q25, assembled clones with MiXCR and retained in-frame beta chains. Records with the same CDR3 protein are collapsed into one entry carrying the most frequent genes and DNA. This sample comprises roughly 1.9 million distinct CDR3 sequences, about two fifths of them detected only once. Of the sample, about 21% is held by the ten largest clones. The specimen sequenced was blood. The receptors were sampled from a human donor in good health.

This clonotype was counted a few times. V is TRBV6-5 and J is TRBJ1-2; the D gene is possibly TRBD1 (6 bases). Between the trimmed V and J ends, which lost 5 bases and 6 bases, there was a span of 13 bases. Germline V CDR1 and CDR2: MNHEY, SVGAGI. This CDR3 is built from 13 residues. The CDR3 nucleotides read TGTGCCAGCAGTACGGGGACATTCCATGGCTACACCTTC. Residues: CASSTGTFHGYTF.

This clonotype was observed a few times. This chain links TRBV7-8 with TRBJ2-4, with D perhaps matching TRBD1 or TRBD2 (7 bases each). Germline V gene sequence: CDR1 SGHVS, CDR2 FQNEAQ. The CDR3 consists of 18 residues. The V gene lost 2 bases and the J gene lost 1 base, with 18 bases spanning the gap. CDR3 region: CASSLLGGGGMAKNIQYF. Here the CDR3 DNA reads TGTGCCAGCAGCTTATTGGGAGGGGGCGGGATGGCCAAAAACATTCAGTACTTC.

This clonotype was seen only a few times. A much bigger clone sits one base away, suggesting this may be a read error. This CDR3 reads CACSLDRGTVYEQYF. The DNA of the CDR3 is TGTGCCTGCAGCTTAGACAGAGGGACGGTCTACGAGCAGTACTTC. This rearrangement joins TRBV7-6 to TRBJ2-4; perhaps D is TRBD1 or TRBD2 (5 bases each). The last part of the DNA fits TRBJ2-7 better; the J call may be wrong. CDR1 is SGHVS and CDR2 is FNYEAQ in the germline V gene. The CDR3 sequence is 15 residues long.

This chain links TRBV5-1 with TRBJ1-2; D might be TRBD1 (6 bases). V gave up 7 bases and J gave up 4 bases, with 17 bases separating them. Germline assignment: CDR1 SGHRS and CDR2 YFSETQ. The CDR3 extends over 14 amino acids. The chain's CDR3 is CASGGGGASYGYTF. The DNA for the CDR3 is TGCGCCAGCGGAGGAGGGGGGGCTTCCTATGGCTACACCTTC. The variable domain in full, with the rest retrieved from reference TRBV5-1 and TRBJ1-2, is KAGVTQTPRYLIKTRGQQVTLSCSPISGHRSVSWYQQTPGQGLQFLFEYFSETQRNKGNFPGRFSGRQFSNSRSEMNVSTLELGDSALYLCASGGGGASYGYTFGSGTRLTVV.

The chain links TRBV6-1 to TRBJ1-2; D not resolved. This CDR3 spans 11 amino acids. Looked up from germline, CDR1 is MNHNS and CDR2 is SASEGT. V was shortened by 10 bases and J by 2 bases, with 8 bases between the two germline ends. The CDR3 protein is CATRANYGYTF. DNA for the CDR3: TGTGCCACTCGGGCCAACTATGGCTACACCTTC.

The J gene is TRBJ2-7, the V gene TRBV6-1, with D maybe TRBD2 (7 bases). V was cut by 2 bases and J by 2 bases, with 10 bases left in between. Germline assignment: CDR1 MNHNS and CDR2 SASEGT. CDR3 length: 14 amino acids. The CDR3 spells CASSESGGPYEQYF. The CDR3 coding sequence is TGTGCCAGCAGTGAATCGGGGGGCCCCTACGAGCAGTACTTC.

The chain carries TRBV14 and TRBJ2-3; D is uncertain. Germline assignment: CDR1 SGHDN and CDR2 FVKESK. The CDR3 runs to 13 residues. Trimming took 0 bases from V and 6 from J, leaving 7 bases between them. The DNA of the CDR3 is TGTGCCAGCAGCCAAGAAGAGTGGGATACGCAGTATTTT. Protein: CASSQEEWDTQYF. The entire variable domain, with the rest obtained from reference TRBV14 and TRBJ2-3, is as follows: EAGVTQFPSHSVIEKGQTVTLRCDPISGHDNLYWYRRVMGKEIKFLLHFVKESKQDESGMPNNRFLAERTGGTYSTLKVQPAELEDSGVYFCASSQEEWDTQYFGPGTRLTVL.

Concerning this clonotype itself: Relative to the germline gene, one junction end is altered; a read error may explain this. The rearrangement links TRBV7-9 to TRBJ2-1, with D perhaps TRBD2 (7 bases). Germline V gene sequence: CDR1 SEHNR, CDR2 FQNEAQ (reference sequence). This CDR3 is 16 amino acids long. The CDR3 spells CASSLRPGGTYNKQFF. CDR3 bases: TGTGCCAGCAGCCTAAGGCCGGGGGGCACCTACAATAAGCAGTTCTTC.

This clonotype has a single count. V and J are TRBV11-1 and TRBJ2-5; possibly TRBD2 for D (5 bases). The CDR3 totals 14 residues. Germline CDR1 and CDR2: SGHAT and FQDESV (reference sequence). V shed 5 bases and J shed 4 bases, with 14 bases lying between them. The CDR3 nucleotides read TGTGCCAGCAGCCTGATGAGGGTGGCAGAGACCCAGTACTTC. It specifies CASSLMRVAETQYF.

This sequence joins TRBV11-2 and TRBJ1-2; D is uncertain. Trimming shortened V by 5 bases and J by 8 bases, and 9 bases separated the two germline ends. The CDR3 length is 11 residues. Germline values: CDR1 SGHAT, CDR2 FQNNGV. CDR3 sequence: CASSDGQGYTF. CDR3 nucleotides: TGTGCCAGCAGCGATGGGCAGGGCTACACCTTC.

This chain joins TRBV19 and TRBJ2-3, with TRBD1 matching 8 bases. The germline CDR1 and CDR2 sequences are LNHDA and SQIVND (reference sequence). This CDR3 has 19 amino acids. V shed 3 bases, J shed 4 bases, and the junction held 18 bases outside the gene matches. The CDR3 region is CASSIWLGQGPTLADTQYF. CDR3 coding DNA: TGTGCCAGTAGTATTTGGCTAGGACAGGGCCCAACCTTGGCAGATACGCAGTATTTT.

The DNA of the CDR3 is TGTGCCAGCAGTTACTCAGACAGGGGGTTCGACGAGCAGTACTTC. Residues: CASSYSDRGFDEQYF. The chain links TRBV6-2 or TRBV6-3 to TRBJ2-5; the match to TRBD1 covers 9 bases. The DNA matches TRBJ2-7 better at its end, which makes the J call doubtful. CDR1 and CDR2 (germline): MNHEY, SVGEGT. The CDR3 has 15 amino acids.

Comment on this clonotype: No conserved phenylalanine or tryptophan ends this CDR3, so it is likely a read error. The V and J genes are TRBV12-3 or TRBV12-4 and TRBJ1-5; 8 bases are a match to TRBD1. The V gene end was trimmed by 5 bases and the J gene end by 6 bases; junction bases not matched to a gene: 9. CDR3 length: 15 residues. The CDR3 sequence: CASSPDRGMSQPQHV. The CDR3 region has the DNA TGTGCCAGCAGTCCTGACAGGGGAATGAGTCAGCCCCAGCATGTT.

This clonotype was counted only a few times. J is TRBJ2-1 and V is TRBV4-3; unclear D gene. CDR3 length: 15 residues. V lost 0 bases and J 2 bases, leaving 8 bases between the germline ends. Germline lookup yields CDR1 LGHNA and CDR2 YSLEER. CDR3 region: CASSQERSAYNEQFF. CDR3 in DNA: TGCGCCAGCAGCCAAGAAAGATCTGCCTACAATGAGCAGTTCTTC.

The chain carries TRBV7-2 and TRBJ2-5; perhaps TRBD1 as D (5 bases). Trimming left V 3 bases short and J 11 bases short, with 16 bases between. The length of the CDR3 is 13 residues. Germline V gives CDR1 SGHTA, CDR2 FQGNSA. The DNA for the CDR3 is TGTGCCAGCAGCTTTAATGGGGCGCAGGAGCAGTACTTC. Translation: CASSFNGAQEQYF. Filled out from reference TRBV7-2 and TRBJ2-5, the complete variable domain reads GAGVSQSPSNKVTEKGKDVELRCDPISGHTALYWYRQSLGQGLEFLIYFQGNSAPDKSGLPSDRFSAERTGGSVSTLTIQRTQQEDSAVYLCASSFNGAQEQYFGPGTRLLVL.

This clonotype has more than one count but fewer than ten. The chain uses TRBV10-3 and TRBJ2-1, with 10 bases that match TRBD1. Germline CDR1 ENHRY, CDR2 SYGVKD. This CDR3 spans 14 amino acids. Trimming removed 7 bases from V and 5 bases from J; junction bases left unmatched: 5. The CDR3 protein is CAITPGQGDNEQFF. CDR3 DNA sequence: TGTGCCATCACCCCAGGACAGGGGGACAATGAGCAGTTCTTC.

This rearrangement joins TRBV20-1 to TRBJ2-5, with unresolved D. V was clipped by 3 bases and J by 4 bases, with 9 bases between them. This CDR3 spans 12 amino acids. Germline CDR1 is DFQATT and CDR2 is SNEGSKA (reference sequence). The CDR3 loop reads CSASFVGETQYF. The CDR3 nucleotides are TGCAGTGCTAGTTTTGTGGGAGAGACCCAGTACTTC.

The rearrangement joins TRBV20-1 to TRBJ1-1, with D possibly TRBD1 on 5 matching bases. V shed 0 bases and J shed 10 bases, with 18 bases lying between them. The germline CDR1 and CDR2 sequences are DFQATT and SNEGSKA (reference sequence). This CDR3 has 14 residues. The CDR3 nucleotides read TGCAGTGCTAGAGATCCGGGAGTCAGGGCAACAGCTTTCTTT. This codes for CSARDPGVRATAFF.